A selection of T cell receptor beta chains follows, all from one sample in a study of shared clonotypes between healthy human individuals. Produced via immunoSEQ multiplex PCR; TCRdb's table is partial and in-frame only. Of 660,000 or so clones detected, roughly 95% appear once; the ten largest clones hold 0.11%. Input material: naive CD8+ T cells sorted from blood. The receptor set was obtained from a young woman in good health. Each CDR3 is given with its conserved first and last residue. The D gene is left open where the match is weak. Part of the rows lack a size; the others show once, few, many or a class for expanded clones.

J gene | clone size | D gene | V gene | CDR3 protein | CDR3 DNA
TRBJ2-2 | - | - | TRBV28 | CASSLLGEDTGELFF | TGTGCCAGCAGTTTATTGGGGGAAGACACCGGGGAGCTGTTTTTT
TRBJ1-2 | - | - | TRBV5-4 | CASSLEDTGVYGYTF | TGTGCCAGCAGCCTAGAGGACACCGGCGTCTATGGCTACACCTTC
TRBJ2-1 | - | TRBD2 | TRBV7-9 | CASSLASGDYNEQFF | TGTGCCAGCAGCTTAGCTAGCGGGGACTACAATGAGCAGTTCTTC
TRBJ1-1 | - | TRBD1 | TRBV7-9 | CASSPGQGFEAFF | TGTGCCAGCAGCCCCGGACAGGGTTTCGAAGCTTTCTTT
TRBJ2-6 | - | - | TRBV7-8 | CASSQGGVLSGANVLTF | TGTGCCAGCAGCCAGGGGGGGGTCCTCTCTGGGGCCAACGTCCTGACTTTC
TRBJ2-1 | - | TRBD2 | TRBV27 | CATLAGEINEQFF | TGTGCCACCCTGGCGGGAGAAATCAATGAGCAGTTCTTC
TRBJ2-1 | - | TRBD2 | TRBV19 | CATLTGGTTYNEQFF | TGTGCCACTCTAACGGGCGGGACTACCTACAATGAGCAGTTCTTC
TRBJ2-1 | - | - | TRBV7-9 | CASSLGGRMNEQFF | TGTGCCAGCAGCTTAGGCGGACGTATGAATGAGCAGTTCTTC
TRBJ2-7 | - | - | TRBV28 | CASSIPGLSYEQYF | TGTGCCAGCAGTATTCCCGGTCTGAGCTACGAGCAGTACTTC
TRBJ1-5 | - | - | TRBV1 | CTTTGGRQPQHF | TGCACTACTACAGGGGGACGTCAGCCCCAGCATTTT
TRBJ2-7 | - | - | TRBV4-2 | CASSQDPLGPYEQYF | TGTGCCAGCAGCCAGGACCCTTTAGGGCCCTACGAGCAGTACTTC
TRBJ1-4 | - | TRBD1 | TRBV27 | CASSLSRGNEKLFF | TGTGCCAGCAGTTTATCCAGGGGGAATGAAAAACTGTTTTTT
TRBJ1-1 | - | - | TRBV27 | CASSPGGSTEAFF | TGTGCCAGCAGTCCGGGGGGTAGCACTGAAGCTTTCTTT
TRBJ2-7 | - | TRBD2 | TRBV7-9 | CASSPGGRGEQYF | TGTGCCAGCAGCCCAGGCGGGAGAGGGGAGCAGTACTTC
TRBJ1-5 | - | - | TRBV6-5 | CASSSTGASNQPQHF | TGTGCCAGCAGTTCGACAGGAGCTAGCAATCAGCCCCAGCATTTT
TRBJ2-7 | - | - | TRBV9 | CASSGDRAYEQYF | TGTGCCAGCAGCGGGGACCGAGCCTACGAGCAGTACTTC
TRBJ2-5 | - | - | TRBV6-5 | CASSLGHQETQYF | TGTGCCAGCAGTCTGGGGCACCAAGAGACCCAGTACTTC
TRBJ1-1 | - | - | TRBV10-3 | CAIRTDTEAFF | TGTGCCATCAGAACAGACACTGAAGCTTTCTTT
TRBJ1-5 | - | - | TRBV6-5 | CASSYFQINQPQHF | TGTGCCAGCAGTTACTTTCAAATCAATCAGCCCCAGCATTTT
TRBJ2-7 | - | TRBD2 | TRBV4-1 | CASSQDLLGLAISGSYEQYF | TGCGCCAGCAGCCAAGATCTTCTTGGGTTGGCGATTAGCGGGAGCTACGAGCAGTACTTC
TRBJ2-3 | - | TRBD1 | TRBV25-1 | CASSEKRGQEHTDTQYF | TGTGCCAGCAGTGAGAAAAGGGGACAGGAGCACACAGATACGCAGTATTTT
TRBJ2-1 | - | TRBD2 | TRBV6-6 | CASNQIAGGRDEQFF | TGTGCCAGCAATCAAATAGCGGGAGGCCGGGATGAGCAGTTCTTC
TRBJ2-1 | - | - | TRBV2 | CASTAWTPYNEQFF | TGTGCCAGCACCGCCTGGACGCCTTACAATGAGCAGTTCTTC
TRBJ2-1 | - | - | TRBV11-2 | CASSFGSYNEQFF | TGTGCCAGCAGCTTTGGCTCCTACAATGAGCAGTTCTTC
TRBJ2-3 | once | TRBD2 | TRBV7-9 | CASSYPGLEGSTDTQYF | TGTGCCAGCAGCTACCCCGGACTAGAAGGGTCCACAGATACGCAGTATTTT
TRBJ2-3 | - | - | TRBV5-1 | CASSHGPRGGTDTQYF | TGCGCCAGCAGCCACGGACCCAGAGGTGGCACAGATACGCAGTATTTT
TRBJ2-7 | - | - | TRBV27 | CASSQTGTGYEQYF | TGTGCCAGCAGTCAAACGGGGACGGGCTACGAGCAGTACTTC
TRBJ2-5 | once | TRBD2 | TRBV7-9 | CASSLLSSGEETQYF | TGTGCCAGCAGCTTACTCTCTAGCGGGGAAGAGACCCAGTACTTC
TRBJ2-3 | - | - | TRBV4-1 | CASRGTDTQYF | TGCGCCAGCAGGGGCACAGATACGCAGTATTTT
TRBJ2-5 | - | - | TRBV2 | CASSEGGAREQYF | TGTGCCAGCAGTGAAGGGGGCGCCAGGGAGCAGTACTTC
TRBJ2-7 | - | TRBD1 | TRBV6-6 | CASSYRTGPPYEQYF | TGTGCCAGCAGTTATCGGACAGGGCCACCCTACGAGCAGTACTTC
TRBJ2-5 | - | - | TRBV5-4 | CASSLAEMETQYF | TGTGCCAGCAGCTTGGCGGAAATGGAGACCCAGTACTTC
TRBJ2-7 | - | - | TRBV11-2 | CASSDNQGYEQYF | TGTGCCAGCAGTGATAATCAGGGCTACGAGCAGTACTTC
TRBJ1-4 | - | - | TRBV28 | CASSFRRGEKLFF | TGTGCCAGCAGTTTCAGGAGGGGTGAAAAACTGTTTTTT
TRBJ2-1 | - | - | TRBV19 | CASSEGSNEQFF | TGTGCCAGTAGTGAGGGAAGCAATGAGCAGTTCTTC
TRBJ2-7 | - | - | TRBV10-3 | CAISEPGSSYEQYF | TGTGCCATCAGTGAACCGGGAAGTTCCTACGAGCAGTACTTC
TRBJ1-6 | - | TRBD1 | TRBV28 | CAINRGGYSPLHF | TGTGCCATCAACAGGGGTGGCTATTCACCCCTCCACTTT
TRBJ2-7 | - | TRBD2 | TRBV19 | CASSPLETSGTYEQYF | TGTGCCAGTAGTCCTCTGGAGACTAGCGGCACCTACGAGCAGTACTTC
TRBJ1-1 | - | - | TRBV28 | CASSSVVEGMNTEAFF | TGTGCCAGCAGTTCGGTCGTCGAGGGTATGAACACTGAAGCTTTCTTT
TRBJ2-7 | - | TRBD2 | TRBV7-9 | CASHAGGSYEQYF | TGTGCCAGCCATGCCGGGGGGTCCTACGAGCAGTACTTC
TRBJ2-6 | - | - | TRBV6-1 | CASSEARGGANVLTF | TGTGCCAGCAGTGAAGCGCGGGGAGGGGCCAACGTCCTGACTTTC
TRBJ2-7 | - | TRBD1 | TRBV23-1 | CASSQSGTGGYEQYF | TGCGCCAGCAGTCAATCAGGGACAGGGGGCTACGAGCAGTACTTC
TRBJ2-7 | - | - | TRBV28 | CASSFKAGLSYEQYF | TGTGCCAGCAGTTTTAAGGCAGGCCTATCCTACGAGCAGTACTTC
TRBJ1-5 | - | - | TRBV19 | CASKWTANNQPQHF | TGTGCCAGTAAATGGACGGCGAACAATCAGCCCCAGCATTTT
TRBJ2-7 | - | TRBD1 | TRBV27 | CASKTGGGEQYF | TGTGCCAGCAAGACAGGGGGGGGCGAGCAGTACTTC
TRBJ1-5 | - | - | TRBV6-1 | CASRGTYSNQPQHF | TGTGCCAGCCGGGGCACCTATAGCAATCAGCCCCAGCATTTT
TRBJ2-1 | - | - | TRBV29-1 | CSVEFTNYNEQFF | TGCAGCGTTGAGTTCACTAACTACAATGAGCAGTTCTTC
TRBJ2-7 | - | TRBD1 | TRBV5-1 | CASSLAPQDRVAYEQYF | TGCGCCAGCAGCTTGGCCCCCCAGGACAGGGTCGCCTACGAGCAGTACTTC
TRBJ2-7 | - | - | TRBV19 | CASSIDGGRVEQYF | TGTGCCAGTAGTATTGACGGGGGGCGGGTCGAGCAGTACTTC
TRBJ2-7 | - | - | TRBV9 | CASSVGRSTIEQYF | TGTGCCAGCAGCGTAGGAAGATCTACTATCGAGCAGTACTTC
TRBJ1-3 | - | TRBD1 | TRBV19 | CASSTGTGMTGNTIYF | TGTGCCAGTAGTACCGGGACAGGGATGACTGGAAACACCATATATTTT
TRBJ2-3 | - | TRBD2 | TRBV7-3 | CASSLGTSGTDTQYF | TGTGCCAGCAGCCTCGGGACTAGCGGCACAGATACGCAGTATTTT
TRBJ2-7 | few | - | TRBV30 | CAWSAVWTAYEQYF | TGTGCCTGGAGTGCGGTTTGGACGGCCTACGAGCAGTACTTC
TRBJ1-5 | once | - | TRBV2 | CASSEAGEWVEGNQPQHF | TGTGCCAGCAGTGAGGCAGGGGAATGGGTGGAGGGCAATCAGCCCCAGCATTTT
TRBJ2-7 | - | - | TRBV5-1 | CASRSGNLYEQYF | TGCGCCAGCAGGTCTGGGAATCTCTACGAGCAGTACTTC
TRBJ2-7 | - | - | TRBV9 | CASSPHPEWTGTYEQYF | TGTGCCAGCAGCCCCCACCCGGAGTGGACTGGTACCTACGAGCAGTACTTC